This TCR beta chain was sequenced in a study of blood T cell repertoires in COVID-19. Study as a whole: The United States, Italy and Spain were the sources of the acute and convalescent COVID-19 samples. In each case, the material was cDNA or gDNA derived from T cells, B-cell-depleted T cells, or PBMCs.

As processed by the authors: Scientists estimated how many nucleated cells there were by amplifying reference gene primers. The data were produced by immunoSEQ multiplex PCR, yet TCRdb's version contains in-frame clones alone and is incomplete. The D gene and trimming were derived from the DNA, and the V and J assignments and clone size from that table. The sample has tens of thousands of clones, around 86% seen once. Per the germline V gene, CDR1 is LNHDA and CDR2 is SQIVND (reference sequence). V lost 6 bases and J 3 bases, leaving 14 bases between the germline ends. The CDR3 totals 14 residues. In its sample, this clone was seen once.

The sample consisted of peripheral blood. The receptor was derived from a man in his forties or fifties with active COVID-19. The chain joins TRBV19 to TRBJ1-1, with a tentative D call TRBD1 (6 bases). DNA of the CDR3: TGTGCCAGTAGCTCACAGGGTGCGGACACTGAAGCTTTCTTT. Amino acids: CASSSQGADTEAFF.